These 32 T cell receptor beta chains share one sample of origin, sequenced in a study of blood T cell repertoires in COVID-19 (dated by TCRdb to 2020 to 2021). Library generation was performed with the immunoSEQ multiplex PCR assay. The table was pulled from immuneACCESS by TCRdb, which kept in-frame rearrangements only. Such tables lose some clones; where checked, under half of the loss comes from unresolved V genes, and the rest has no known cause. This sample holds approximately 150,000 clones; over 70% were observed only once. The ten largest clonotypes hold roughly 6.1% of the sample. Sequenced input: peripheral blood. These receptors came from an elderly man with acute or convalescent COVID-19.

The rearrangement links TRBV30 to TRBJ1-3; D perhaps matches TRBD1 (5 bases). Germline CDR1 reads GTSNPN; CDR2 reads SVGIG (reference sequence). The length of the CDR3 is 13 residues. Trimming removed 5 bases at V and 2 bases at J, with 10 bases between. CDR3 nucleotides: TGTGCCTGGTCCCCGGGGGCTGGAAACACCATATATTTT. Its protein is CAWSPGAGNTIYF. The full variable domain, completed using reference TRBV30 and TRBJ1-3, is SQTIHQWPATLVQPVGSPLSLECTVEGTSNPNLYWYRQAAGRGLQLLFYSVGIGQISSEVPQNLSASRPQDRQFILSSKKLLLSDSGFYLCAWSPGAGNTIYFGEGSWLTVV.

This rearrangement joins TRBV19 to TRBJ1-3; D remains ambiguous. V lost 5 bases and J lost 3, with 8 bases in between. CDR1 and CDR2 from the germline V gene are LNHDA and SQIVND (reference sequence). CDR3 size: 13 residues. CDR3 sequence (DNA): TGTGCCAGTAGTCCACAGCTTGGAAACACCATATATTTT. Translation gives CASSPQLGNTIYF.

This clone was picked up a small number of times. This CDR3 reads CASSPQKRAQETQYF. As DNA, the CDR3 is TGTGCCAGCTCACCACAGAAGCGGGCCCAAGAGACCCAGTACTTC. This chain connects TRBV18 to TRBJ2-5; weak D call: TRBD2 (6 bases). Trimming stripped 1 base from V and 1 base from J, with 10 bases between. CDR1 is KGHSH, CDR2 LQKENI, per germline. This CDR3 spans 15 amino acids. Using reference TRBV18 and TRBJ2-5 for the parts outside the CDR3, the full variable domain is NAGVMQNPRHLVRRRGQEARLRCSPMKGHSHVYWYRQLPEEGLKFMVYLQKENIIDESGMPKERFSAEFPKEGPSILRIQQVVRGDSAAYFCASSPQKRAQETQYFGPGTRLLVL.

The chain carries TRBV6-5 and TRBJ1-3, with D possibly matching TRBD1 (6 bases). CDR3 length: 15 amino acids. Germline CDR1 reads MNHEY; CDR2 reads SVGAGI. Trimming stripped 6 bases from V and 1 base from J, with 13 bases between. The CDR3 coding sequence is TGTGCCAGCAGACCCGACAGGCGTTCTGGAAACACCATATATTTT. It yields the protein CASRPDRRSGNTIYF.

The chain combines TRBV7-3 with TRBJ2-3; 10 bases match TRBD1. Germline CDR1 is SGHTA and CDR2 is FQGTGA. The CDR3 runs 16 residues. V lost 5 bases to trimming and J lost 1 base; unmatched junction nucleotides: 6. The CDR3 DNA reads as TGTGCCAGCAGCGCAGACAGGGGGCTGGGCACAGATACGCAGTATTTT. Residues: CASSADRGLGTDTQYF. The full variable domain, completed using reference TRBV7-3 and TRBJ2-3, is GAGVSQTPSNKVTEKGKYVELRCDPISGHTALYWYRQSLGQGPEFLIYFQGTGAADDSGLPNDRFFAVRPEGSVSTLKIQRTERGDSAVYLCASSADRGLGTDTQYFGPGTRLTVL.

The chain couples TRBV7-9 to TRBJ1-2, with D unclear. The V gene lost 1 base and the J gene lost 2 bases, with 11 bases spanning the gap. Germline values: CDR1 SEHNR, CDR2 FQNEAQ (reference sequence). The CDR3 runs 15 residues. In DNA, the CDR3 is TGTGCCAGCAGCTTAGTGGCGGCAGAGAACTATGGCTACACCTTC. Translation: CASSLVAAENYGYTF.

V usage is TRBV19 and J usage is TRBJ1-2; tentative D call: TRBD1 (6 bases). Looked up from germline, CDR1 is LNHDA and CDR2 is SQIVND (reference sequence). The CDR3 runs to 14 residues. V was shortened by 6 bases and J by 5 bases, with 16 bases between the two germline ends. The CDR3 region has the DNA TGTGCCAGTAGCGAGCCAGGACAGAGGTATGGCTACACCTTC. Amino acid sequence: CASSEPGQRYGYTF.

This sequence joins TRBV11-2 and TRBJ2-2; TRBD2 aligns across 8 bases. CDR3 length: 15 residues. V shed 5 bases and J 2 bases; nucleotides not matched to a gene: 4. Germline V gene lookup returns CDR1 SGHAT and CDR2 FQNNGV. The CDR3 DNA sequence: TGTGCCAGCAGCACGGGGACTAGAAACACCGGGGAGCTGTTTTTT. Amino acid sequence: CASSTGTRNTGELFF. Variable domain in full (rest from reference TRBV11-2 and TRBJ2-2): EAGVAQSPRYKIIEKRQSVAFWCNPISGHATLYWYQQILGQGPKLLIQFQNNGVVDDSQLPKDRFSAERLKGVDSTLKIQPAKLEDSAVYLCASSTGTRNTGELFFGEGSRLTVL.

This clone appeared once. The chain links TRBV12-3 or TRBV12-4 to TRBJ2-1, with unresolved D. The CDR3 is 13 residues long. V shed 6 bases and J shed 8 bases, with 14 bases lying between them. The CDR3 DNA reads TGTGCCAGCAGCTTATATTCTTTCGATGAGCAGTTCTTC. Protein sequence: CASSLYSFDEQFF.

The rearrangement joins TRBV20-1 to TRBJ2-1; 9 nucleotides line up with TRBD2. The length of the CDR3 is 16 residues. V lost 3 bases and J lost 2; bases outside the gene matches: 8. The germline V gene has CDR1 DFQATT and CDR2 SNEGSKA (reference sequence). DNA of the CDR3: TGCAGTGCTAGTGGATTAGCGGGGGCCCCCTACAATGAGCAGTTCTTC. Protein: CSASGLAGAPYNEQFF.

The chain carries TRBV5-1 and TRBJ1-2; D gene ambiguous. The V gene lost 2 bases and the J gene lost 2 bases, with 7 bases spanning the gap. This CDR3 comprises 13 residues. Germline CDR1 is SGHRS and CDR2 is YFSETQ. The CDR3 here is CASSFEINYGYTF. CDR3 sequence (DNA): TGCGCCAGCAGCTTTGAGATCAACTATGGCTACACCTTC. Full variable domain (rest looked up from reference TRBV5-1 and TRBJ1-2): KAGVTQTPRYLIKTRGQQVTLSCSPISGHRSVSWYQQTPGQGLQFLFEYFSETQRNKGNFPGRFSGRQFSNSRSEMNVSTLELGDSALYLCASSFEINYGYTFGSGTRLTVV.

The CDR3 DNA reads TGCGCCAGCAGCCCTACCGAGGACAGGGGTAGGGAGACCCAGTACTTC. Translating gives CASSPTEDRGRETQYF. The V and J genes are TRBV4-1 and TRBJ2-5, with 9 bases fitting TRBD1. This CDR3 region has 16 residues. Trimming took 4 bases from V and 5 from J; bases not matched to a gene: 11. The germline V gene encodes CDR1 MGHRA and CDR2 YSYEKL.

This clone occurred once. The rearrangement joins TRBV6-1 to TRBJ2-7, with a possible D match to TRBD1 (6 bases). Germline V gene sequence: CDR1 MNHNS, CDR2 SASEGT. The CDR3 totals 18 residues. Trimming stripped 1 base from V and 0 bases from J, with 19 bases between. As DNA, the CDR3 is TGTGCCAGCAGTGAAGAAGACAGGACAATCCTTCCCTCCTACGAGCAGTACTTC. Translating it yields CASSEEDRTILPSYEQYF.

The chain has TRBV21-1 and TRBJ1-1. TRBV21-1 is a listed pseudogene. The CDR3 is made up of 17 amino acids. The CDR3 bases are TGTGCCAGCAGCGCCCCCCTCGGGAATTGTGAGAACACTGAAGCTTTCTTT. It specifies CASSAPLGNCENTEAFF.

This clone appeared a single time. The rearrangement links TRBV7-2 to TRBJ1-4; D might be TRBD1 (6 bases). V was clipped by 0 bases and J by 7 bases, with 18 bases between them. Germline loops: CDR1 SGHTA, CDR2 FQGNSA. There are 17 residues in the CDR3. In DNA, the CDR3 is TGTGCCAGCAGCTTAGCTCTTCGGGGTACAGGGATTGAAAAACTGTTTTTT. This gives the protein CASSLALRGTGIEKLFF.

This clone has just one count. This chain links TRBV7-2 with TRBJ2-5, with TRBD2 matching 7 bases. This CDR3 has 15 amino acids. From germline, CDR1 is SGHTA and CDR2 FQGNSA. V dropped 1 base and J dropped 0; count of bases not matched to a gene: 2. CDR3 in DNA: TGTGCCAGCAGCTTAGGGGGGGGGTACCAAGAGACCCAGTACTTC. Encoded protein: CASSLGGGYQETQYF.

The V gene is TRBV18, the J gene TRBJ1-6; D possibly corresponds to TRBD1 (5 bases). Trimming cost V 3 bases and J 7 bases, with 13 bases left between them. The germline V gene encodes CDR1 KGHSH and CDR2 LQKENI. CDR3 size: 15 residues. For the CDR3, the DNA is TGTGCCAGCTCACCGGGAACATGGGGCAATTCACCCCTCCACTTT. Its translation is CASSPGTWGNSPLHF.

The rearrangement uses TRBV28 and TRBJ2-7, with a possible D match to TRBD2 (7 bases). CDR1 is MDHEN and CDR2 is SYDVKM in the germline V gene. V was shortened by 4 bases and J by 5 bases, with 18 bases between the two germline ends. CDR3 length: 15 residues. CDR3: CASSSPLGGRNEQYF. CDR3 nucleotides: TGTGCCAGCAGTTCCCCCCTCGGGGGGCGGAACGAGCAGTACTTC.

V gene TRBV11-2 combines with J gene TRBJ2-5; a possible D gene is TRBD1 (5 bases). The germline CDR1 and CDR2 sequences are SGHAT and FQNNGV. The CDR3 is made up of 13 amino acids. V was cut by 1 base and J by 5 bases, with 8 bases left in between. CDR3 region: CASSLGGAETQYF. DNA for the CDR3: TGTGCCAGCAGCTTAGGGGGCGCGGAGACCCAGTACTTC.

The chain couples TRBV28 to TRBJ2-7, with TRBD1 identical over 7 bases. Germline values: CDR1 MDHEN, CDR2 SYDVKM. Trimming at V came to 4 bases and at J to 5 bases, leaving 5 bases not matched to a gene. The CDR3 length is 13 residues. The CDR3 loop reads CASSSLGTDEQYF. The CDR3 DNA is TGTGCCAGCAGTTCATTAGGGACAGACGAGCAGTACTTC.

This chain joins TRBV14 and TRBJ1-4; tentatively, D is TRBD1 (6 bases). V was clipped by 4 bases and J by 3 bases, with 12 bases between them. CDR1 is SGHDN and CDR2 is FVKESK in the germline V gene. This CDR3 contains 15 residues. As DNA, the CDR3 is TGTGCCAGCAGCCCCTTTCAGGGGCCTAATGAAAAACTGTTTTTT. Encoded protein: CASSPFQGPNEKLFF.

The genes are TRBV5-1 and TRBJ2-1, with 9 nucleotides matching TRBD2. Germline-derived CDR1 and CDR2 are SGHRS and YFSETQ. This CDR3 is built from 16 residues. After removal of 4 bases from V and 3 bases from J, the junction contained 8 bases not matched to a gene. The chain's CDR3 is CASSPLSRGGYNEQFF. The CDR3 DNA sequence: TGCGCCAGCAGCCCCCTTTCGCGGGGGGGCTACAATGAGCAGTTCTTC.

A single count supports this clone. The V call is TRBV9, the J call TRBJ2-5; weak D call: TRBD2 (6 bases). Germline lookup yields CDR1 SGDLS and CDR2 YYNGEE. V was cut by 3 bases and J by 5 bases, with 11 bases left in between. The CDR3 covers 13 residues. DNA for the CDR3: TGTGCCAGCAGCGGCGGGACTGTGGAGACCCAGTACTTC. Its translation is CASSGGTVETQYF.

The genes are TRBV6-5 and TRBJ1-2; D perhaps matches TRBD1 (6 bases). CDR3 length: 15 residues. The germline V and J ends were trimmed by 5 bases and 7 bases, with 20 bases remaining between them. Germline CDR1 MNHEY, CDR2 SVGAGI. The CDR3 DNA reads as TGTGCCAGCAGTACCCATCTTCAGGGGTCGGCTGGCTACACCTTC. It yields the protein CASSTHLQGSAGYTF.

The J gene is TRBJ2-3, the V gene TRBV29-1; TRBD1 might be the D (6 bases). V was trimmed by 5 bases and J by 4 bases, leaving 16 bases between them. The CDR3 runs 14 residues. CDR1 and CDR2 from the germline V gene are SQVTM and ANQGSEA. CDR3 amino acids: CSVTTGGSADTQYF. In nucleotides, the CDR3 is TGCAGCGTTACGACAGGTGGTAGTGCAGATACGCAGTATTTT.

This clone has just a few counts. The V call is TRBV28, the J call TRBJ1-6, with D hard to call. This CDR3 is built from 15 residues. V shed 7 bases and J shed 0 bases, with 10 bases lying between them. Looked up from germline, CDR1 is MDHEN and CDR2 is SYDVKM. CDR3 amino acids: CASTIQSSYNSPLHF. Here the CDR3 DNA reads TGTGCCAGCACCATACAGAGCTCCTATAATTCACCCCTCCACTTT.

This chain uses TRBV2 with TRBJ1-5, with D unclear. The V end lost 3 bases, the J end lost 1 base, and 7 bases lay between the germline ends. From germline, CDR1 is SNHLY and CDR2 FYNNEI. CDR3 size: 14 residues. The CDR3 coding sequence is TGTGCCAGCAGTGAGTCGGGGAGCAATCAGCCCCAGCATTTT. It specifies CASSESGSNQPQHF.

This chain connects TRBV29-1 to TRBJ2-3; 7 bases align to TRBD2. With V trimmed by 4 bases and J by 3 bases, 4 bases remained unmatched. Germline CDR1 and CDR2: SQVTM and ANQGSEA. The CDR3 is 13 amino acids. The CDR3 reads CSVGSGRTDTQYF. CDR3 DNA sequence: TGCAGCGTTGGATCCGGGAGGACAGATACGCAGTATTTT.

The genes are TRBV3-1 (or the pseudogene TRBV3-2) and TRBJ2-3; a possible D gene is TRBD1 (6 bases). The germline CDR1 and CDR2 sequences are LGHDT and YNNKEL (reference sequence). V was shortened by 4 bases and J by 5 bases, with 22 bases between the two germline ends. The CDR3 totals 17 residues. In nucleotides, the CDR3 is TGTGCCAGCAGCCGGTTGACGTCAGGGGTTCGGAGAGATACGCAGTATTTT. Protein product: CASSRLTSGVRRDTQYF.

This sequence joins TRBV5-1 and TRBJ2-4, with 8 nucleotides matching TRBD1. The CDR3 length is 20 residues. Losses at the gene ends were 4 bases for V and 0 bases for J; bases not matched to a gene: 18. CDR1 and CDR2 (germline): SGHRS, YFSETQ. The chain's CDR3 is CASSTRTGRDDYLAKNIQYF. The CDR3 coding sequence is TGCGCCAGCAGCACGCGGACAGGGCGCGATGATTATCTAGCCAAAAACATTCAGTACTTC.

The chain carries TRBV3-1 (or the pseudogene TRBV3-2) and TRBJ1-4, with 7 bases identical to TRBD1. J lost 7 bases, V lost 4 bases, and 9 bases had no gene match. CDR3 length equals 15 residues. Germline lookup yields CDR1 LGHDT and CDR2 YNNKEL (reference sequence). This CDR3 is CASSPEGAPFEKLFF. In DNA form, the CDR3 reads TGTGCCAGCAGCCCGGAGGGGGCGCCCTTTGAAAAACTGTTTTTT.

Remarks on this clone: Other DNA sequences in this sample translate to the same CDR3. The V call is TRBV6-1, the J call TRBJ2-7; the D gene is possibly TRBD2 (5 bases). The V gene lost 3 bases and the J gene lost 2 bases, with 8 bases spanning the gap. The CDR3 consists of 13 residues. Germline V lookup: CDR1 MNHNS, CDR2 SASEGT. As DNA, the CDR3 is TGTGCCAGCAGTGAGCGGACTCCCTACGAGCAGTACTTC. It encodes CASSERTPYEQYF.